This record covers a single TCR beta chain. These data belong to a study of blood T cell repertoires in COVID-19. Study information: Researchers got acute and convalescent COVID-19 samples from the United States, Italy and Spain. PBMCs, B-cell-depleted T cells, or T cells were the source of the cDNA or gDNA that made up the material.

This CDR3 has 16 residues. V dropped 3 bases and J dropped 7 bases, with 18 bases sitting between them. Per germline, CDR1 LGHDT and CDR2 YNNKEL (reference sequence). Sequenced by immunoSEQ multiplex PCR; TCRdb stores in-frame clones only, minus some. The sample holds roughly 190,000 clones; 85% are singletons and the top ten take 6.5% to 10%. The receptor's source is a woman aged 60-75 years with acute or convalescent COVID-19. The sample was peripheral blood. This chain links TRBV3-1 (or the pseudogene TRBV3-2) with TRBJ1-4; no reliable D call. CDR3 in amino acids: CASSHSSDNEREKLFF. The DNA for the CDR3 is TGTGCCAGCAGCCACTCCTCAGATAATGAGCGTGAAAAACTGTTTTTT.